Listed below are T cell receptor beta chains from one sample, sequenced in a study of Graves' ophthalmopathy and Graves' hyperthyroidism. MiXCR, run by TCRdb on the multiplex PCR reads, gives a single entry per CDR3 protein. The data contain roughly 220,000 distinct CDR3 sequences, around 50% of them singletons. Source material: peripheral blood. The receptor set was obtained from an adult man with Graves' ophthalmopathy. The conserved cysteine and the conserved F or W are not part of the CDR3 here. A D gene is named only where the DNA matches it firmly. Rows may omit the clone size; those that give it use once, few, many or a size class.

cdr3_aa v_call d_call cdr3_length clone_size j_call
ASSFPSRDTGELF TRBV12-3/TRBV12-4 NA 13 NA TRBJ2-2
ASSESGLFHEQY TRBV10-2 NA 12 hyperexpanded TRBJ2-7
ATAGEYGANVLT TRBV24-1 NA 12 many TRBJ2-6
ASSQKSGGTEAF TRBV4-1 TRBD1 12 NA TRBJ1-1
ASSSTGSSYEQY TRBV12-3/TRBV12-4 TRBD1 12 few TRBJ2-7
SVKGAGELF TRBV29-1 NA 9 few TRBJ2-2
ASSTLDSGNT TRBV19 NA 10 once TRBJ1-2
ASSLAGGANVLT TRBV7-9 NA 12 many TRBJ2-6
ASSIGGASGREQY TRBV19 NA 13 few TRBJ2-7
SARVLETVGGQPQH TRBV20-1 NA 14 NA TRBJ1-5
ASSLQDNQPQH TRBV7-2 NA 11 once TRBJ1-5
ASSDQAGAVNTEAF TRBV2 NA 14 NA TRBJ1-1
ASSSRDRGDTEAF TRBV19 TRBD1 13 NA TRBJ1-1
ASSMHGGPYEQY TRBV19 NA 12 NA TRBJ2-7
ASTGGGGDEQY TRBV9 TRBD2 11 NA TRBJ2-7
ASSPQRGEKTQY TRBV7-2 NA 12 NA TRBJ2-5